The sequence of this T cell receptor beta chain was determined in a study of blood T cells in healthy people across ages. General study results and limits: With age, beta diversity per million T cells declined roughly linearly, significantly by 30 to 40.

The CDR3 is 18 residues long, counting both termini. Germline V gene lookup returns CDR1 SGHRS and CDR2 YFSETQ. Next came a second PCR, run for roughly 6 to 11 cycles, which used a sample-barcoded 5' primer along with a J-beta primer mix. TCRdb analysed the 5' RACE reads with MiXCR anew, one entry per CDR3 protein. Among approximately 600,000 distinct CDR3 sequences listed, under 70% were seen once. With regard to this clonotype: As yet, its antigen is unknown. The DNA is omitted, as the CDR3 cannot be located on it reliably, and the CDR3 follows TCRdb's listing.

The chain is built from TRBV5-1 and TRBJ2-6; TRBD1 is taken as the D call from the table, unchecked against the DNA. Sample: blood. The TCR originated in a man aged 60 to 75 in good health. CDR3 region: CASSLGAGFGTGANVPTF.